These 13 T cell receptor beta chains originate from one sample sequenced in a study of CD8 T cells in ankylosing spondylitis. Their antigen targets remain unknown. One entry per CDR3 protein results from TCRdb running MiXCR on the 5' RACE reads. The table lists 300,000 to 400,000 distinct CDR3 sequences, approximately 20% of them singletons. General study results and limits: Characteristic of ankylosing spondylitis blood, it appeared, was a TCR beta motif comprising roughly eight highly homologous variants.

Sequencing used blood, either unsorted or a sorted T cell fraction (not recorded which). The receptors originated from a male donor with ankylosing spondylitis.

This clonotype came up a few times. The DNA for the CDR3 is TGCAGTGCTAGACCCCTTGAGGTCAGTTACACAGATACGCAGTATTTT. It yields the protein CSARPLEVSYTDTQYF. The chain joins TRBV20-1 to TRBJ2-3; D is uncertain. The V end lost 2 bases, the J end lost 2 bases, and 17 bases lay between the germline ends. Germline loops: CDR1 DFQATT, CDR2 SNEGSKA (reference sequence). There are 16 residues in the CDR3.

A few counts support this clonotype. This rearrangement joins TRBV20-1 to TRBJ2-3; D unclear. CDR1 and CDR2 from the germline V gene are DFQATT and SNEGSKA (reference sequence). The CDR3 loop spans 13 amino acids. V lost 5 bases and J lost 5, with 14 bases in between. CDR3 nucleotide sequence: TGCAGTGCTTCGCAACCGGCTCGAGATACGCAGTATTTT. It translates to CSASQPARDTQYF.

The V and J genes are TRBV7-2 and TRBJ1-1, with 7 bases lining up with TRBD1. Germline CDR1 SGHTA, CDR2 FQGNSA. The CDR3 length is 16 residues. Trimming cost V 0 bases and J 1 base; bases outside gene matches: 5. This CDR3 is CASSLARDRENTEAFF. DNA for the CDR3: TGTGCCAGCAGCTTAGCGCGAGACAGGGAGAACACTGAAGCTTTCTTT.

V is TRBV12-3 or TRBV12-4 and J is TRBJ2-1; 10 nucleotides align to TRBD2. The V gene end was trimmed by 6 bases and the J gene end by 6 bases; junction bases not matched to a gene: 5. The CDR3 is made up of 14 amino acids. The CDR3: CASRSGRARNEQFF. The CDR3 region has the DNA TGTGCCAGCAGGAGCGGGAGGGCCCGCAATGAGCAGTTCTTC.

The chain is built from TRBV11-3 and TRBJ2-3; no definite D call. Per the germline V gene, CDR1 is SGHNT and CDR2 is YENEEA. This CDR3 has 16 amino acids. Trimming left V 3 bases short and J 5 bases short, with 18 bases between. The CDR3 DNA reads as TGTGCCAGCAGCTTCCGCGGACGTACCTTCAGAGATACGCAGTATTTT. This gives the protein CASSFRGRTFRDTQYF.

This clonotype was found many times. Written as DNA, the CDR3 is TGTGCCAGCAGCCTTTTACAGAGGACAGGCACAGATACGCAGTATTTT. The encoded protein is CASSLLQRTGTDTQYF. The rearrangement uses TRBV7-8 and TRBJ2-3; D is perhaps TRBD1 (6 bases). This CDR3 has 16 residues. In germline, CDR1 is SGHVS, CDR2 FQNEAQ. Trimming stripped 5 bases from V and 1 base from J, with 16 bases between.

The chain recombines TRBV4-1 with TRBJ2-3, with D perhaps matching TRBD2 (6 bases). Trimming pared 0 bases from V and 6 bases from J, leaving 16 bases between. The CDR3 totals 16 residues. The germline CDR1 and CDR2 sequences are MGHRA and YSYEKL. The CDR3: CASSQDRGGSMDTQYF. DNA of the CDR3: TGCGCCAGCAGCCAAGATCGCGGAGGGAGTATGGATACGCAGTATTTT.

This clonotype has more than one count but fewer than ten. The chain couples TRBV12-3 or TRBV12-4 to TRBJ1-4; TRBD1 is a possible D gene (5 bases). There are 13 residues in the CDR3. V was trimmed by 10 bases and J by 4 bases, leaving 13 bases between them. The CDR3 here is CATTGGNNEKLFF. CDR3 bases: TGTGCCACGACGGGGGGGAATAATGAAAAACTGTTTTTT.

This clonotype has only a few counts. This chain joins TRBV15 and TRBJ2-7; no clear D. The CDR3 spans 15 residues. Germline V gives CDR1 LNHNV, CDR2 YYDKDF (reference sequence). V lost 0 bases and J lost 2, with 11 bases in between. CDR3 DNA: TGTGCCACCAGCAGAGATAAAGGCGAAACCTACGAGCAGTACTTC. Protein: CATSRDKGETYEQYF.

This clonotype appeared a few times. The chain combines TRBV19 with TRBJ2-3; 7 positions agree with TRBD2. The length of the CDR3 is 15 residues. After removal of 3 bases from V and 1 base from J, the junction contained 4 bases not matched to a gene. The germline CDR1 and CDR2 sequences are LNHDA and SQIVND (reference sequence). This CDR3 is CASSIASGRTDTQYF. The CDR3, as DNA: TGTGCCAGTAGTATCGCTAGCGGTCGCACAGATACGCAGTATTTT.

This clonotype was picked up a small number of times. The rearrangement joins TRBV11-2 to TRBJ2-3, with 10 bases that match TRBD2. The J segment lost 3 bases and the V segment lost 5 bases, leaving 8 bases of the junction unmatched. From germline, CDR1 is SGHAT and CDR2 FQNNGV. This CDR3 has 16 amino acids. The CDR3 sequence is CASSPTGAGGTDTQYF. As DNA, the CDR3 is TGTGCCAGCAGCCCCACCGGAGCGGGAGGGACAGATACGCAGTATTTT.

This clonotype was recorded a few times. The chain recombines TRBV10-3 with TRBJ1-2; a weak D match, TRBD1 (5 bases). There are 13 residues in the CDR3. V dropped 7 bases and J dropped 3 bases, with 12 bases sitting between them. CDR1 is ENHRY and CDR2 is SYGVKD in the germline V gene. CDR3 bases: TGTGCCATCACCACGCAGGGTGACTATGGCTACACCTTC. Protein sequence: CAITTQGDYGYTF.

This clonotype was recorded at least ten times. The chain recombines TRBV20-1 with TRBJ2-2, with D possibly TRBD2 on 5 matching bases. The CDR3 has 14 residues. V was shortened by 1 base and J by 4 bases, with 10 bases between the two germline ends. CDR1 and CDR2 (germline): DFQATT, SNEGSKA (reference sequence). CDR3 DNA sequence: TGCAGTGCTAGAGTTCCCCTAGCCACCGGGGAGCTGTTTTTT. It encodes CSARVPLATGELFF.